Below are 20 T cell receptor beta chains sequenced from a single sample in a study of pediatric ulcerative colitis. One to two pinch biopsies were taken from the rectum during colonoscopy. Sequencing was performed with immunoSEQ multiplex PCR; in TCRdb, only in-frame clones are kept and a portion is missing. The sample lists around 16,000 clones; over 70% were seen once. Sample: gut tissue. These receptors originate from a boy aged 5-17 years who was a control in a study of pediatric ulcerative colitis.

The chain links TRBV6-5 to TRBJ2-1; the match to TRBD2 covers 11 bases. CDR3 size: 16 residues. The junction had 5 bases not matched to a gene; V was cut back by 0 bases and J by 7 bases. The germline gives CDR1 MNHEY, CDR2 SVGAGI. CDR3 in amino acids: CASSYSPSGGPNEQFF. Here the CDR3 DNA reads TGTGCCAGCAGTTACTCGCCTAGCGGGGGGCCAAATGAGCAGTTCTTC.

J is TRBJ2-2 and V is TRBV18; no firm D call. CDR1 is KGHSH and CDR2 is LQKENI in the germline V gene. There are 13 residues in the CDR3. Trimming shortened V by 0 bases and J by 1 base, and 0 bases separated the two germline ends. CDR3 DNA: TGTGCCAGCTCACCACCGAACACCGGGGAGCTGTTTTTT. It encodes CASSPPNTGELFF.

DNA for the CDR3: TGTGCCAGCAGTTTCCGCCACAGGGATGTCGAGCCCCAGCATTTT. It translates to CASSFRHRDVEPQHF. V is TRBV28 and J is TRBJ1-5; possibly TRBD1 for D (6 bases). V gave up 3 bases and J gave up 8 bases, with 17 bases separating them. There are 15 residues in the CDR3. Germline CDR1 reads MDHEN; CDR2 reads SYDVKM. The whole variable domain, remainder taken from reference TRBV28 and TRBJ1-5, is DVKVTQSSRYLVKRTGEKVFLECVQDMDHENMFWYRQDPGLGLRLIYFSYDVKMKEKGDIPEGYSVSREKKERFSLILESASTNQTSMYLCASSFRHRDVEPQHFGDGTRLSIL.

V gene TRBV19 combines with J gene TRBJ1-2, with a weak D call TRBD1 (6 bases). The CDR3 spans 15 residues. V was pared by 3 bases and J by 0 bases, with 11 bases between. The germline gives CDR1 LNHDA, CDR2 SQIVND (reference sequence). The chain's CDR3 is CASSIGQGTNYGYTF. The CDR3 DNA sequence: TGTGCCAGTAGTATCGGGCAGGGGACTAACTATGGCTACACCTTC.

Comments on this clone: The germline gene is not matched at one end of the junction; a read error may be the cause. The sample has other DNA sequences that encode this CDR3 too. V usage is TRBV4-1 and J usage is TRBJ2-7; D gene uncertain. This CDR3 has 13 residues. Germline V gene lookup returns CDR1 MGHRA and CDR2 YSYEKL. CDR3 coding DNA: TGTGCCAGCAGCCAACCCCCTAACTACGAGCAGTACTTC. It yields the protein CASSQPPNYEQYF.

This chain uses TRBV6-5 with TRBJ2-7; 13 nucleotides align to TRBD2. Unmatched junction bases numbered 6, after V lost 6 bases and J lost 10 bases. The V gene's germline CDR1 is MNHEY and CDR2 SVGAGI. The CDR3 has 13 amino acids. This CDR3 reads CASSAGTSGAQYF. CDR3 sequence (DNA): TGTGCCAGCAGCGCCGGGACTAGCGGGGCTCAGTACTTC.

This clone turned up a few times. The V call is TRBV5-1, the J call TRBJ2-5; tentatively, D is TRBD2 (6 bases). Germline loops: CDR1 SGHRS, CDR2 YFSETQ. The CDR3 consists of 15 residues. V lost 4 bases, J lost 1 base, and 14 bases lay in between. The CDR3 nucleotides read TGCGCCAGCAGCCAGACTAGTCTCGCCCAAGAGACCCAGTACTTC. This encodes CASSQTSLAQETQYF.

The rearrangement uses TRBV19 and TRBJ1-2; 8 nucleotides line up with TRBD1. The CDR3 is made up of 16 amino acids. Germline CDR1 LNHDA, CDR2 SQIVND (reference sequence). The V gene end was trimmed by 3 bases and the J gene end by 4 bases; junction bases not matched to a gene: 10. CDR3 sequence reads: CASSIIWQGASYGYTF. In DNA, the CDR3 is TGTGCCAGTAGTATTATCTGGCAGGGGGCCAGCTATGGCTACACCTTC.

V usage is TRBV7-9 and J usage is TRBJ2-6, with 7 positions matching TRBD1. J lost 1 base, V lost 5 bases, and 8 bases had no gene match. In germline, CDR1 is SEHNR, CDR2 FQNEAQ (reference sequence). This CDR3 is 17 amino acids long. CDR3: CASSDRGRGSGANVLTF. As DNA, the CDR3 is TGTGCCAGCAGCGACCGTGGCAGGGGGTCTGGGGCCAACGTCCTGACTTTC.

This chain's CDR3 is CASSLSHSGGAMQFF. The CDR3 DNA reads as TGTGCCAGCAGCTTAAGCCATAGCGGGGGGGCTATGCAGTTCTTC. V is TRBV7-3 and J is TRBJ2-1; TRBD2 agrees at 11 bases. The CDR3 totals 15 residues. Germline-derived CDR1 and CDR2 are SGHTA and FQGTGA. Trimming removed 1 base from V and 12 bases from J; junction bases left unmatched: 8.

The genes are TRBV5-1 and TRBJ1-4, with D possibly matching TRBD1 (5 bases). CDR3 length: 15 residues. V dropped 4 bases and J dropped 5 bases, with 15 bases sitting between them. CDR1 and CDR2 (germline): SGHRS, YFSETQ. In DNA form, the CDR3 reads TGCGCCAGCAGCCCGGGGGTTAACGAGAATGAAAAACTGTTTTTT. It translates to CASSPGVNENEKLFF.

The gene calls are TRBV19 and TRBJ1-6, with D unresolved. Germline V CDR1 and CDR2: LNHDA, SQIVND (reference sequence). With 5 bases removed from V and 8 bases from J, the gap between germline ends came to 10 bases. The CDR3 is 13 amino acids. For the CDR3, the DNA is TGTGCCAGTAGTGCCCAAAGGGATTCACCCCTCCACTTT. It yields the protein CASSAQRDSPLHF.

V gene TRBV27 combines with J gene TRBJ2-3; tentatively, D is TRBD2 (6 bases). This CDR3 has 16 amino acids. V was shortened by 4 bases and J by 1 base, with 15 bases between the two germline ends. Looked up from germline, CDR1 is MNHEY and CDR2 is SMNVEV (reference sequence). CDR3 in DNA: TGTGCCAGCAGTTCAAAACTACTAGCCGGCACAGATACGCAGTATTTT. Translation: CASSSKLLAGTDTQYF.

The rearrangement links TRBV28 to TRBJ1-1; D perhaps matches TRBD1 (5 bases). This CDR3 has 13 residues. V was pared by 7 bases and J by 1 base, with 10 bases between. The germline V gene encodes CDR1 MDHEN and CDR2 SYDVKM. CDR3 loop: CASNLDRNTEAFF. The CDR3 DNA is TGTGCCAGCAACCTTGACAGGAACACTGAAGCTTTCTTT.

The chain links TRBV5-1 to TRBJ2-3, with D possibly TRBD2 on 6 matching bases. V lost 4 bases, J lost 1 base, and 13 bases lay in between. Germline CDR1 and CDR2: SGHRS and YFSETQ. The CDR3 totals 15 residues. The chain's CDR3 is CASSRSGVGTDTQYF. CDR3 bases: TGCGCCAGCAGCCGTAGCGGAGTGGGCACAGATACGCAGTATTTT.

V and J are TRBV25-1 and TRBJ2-7; the D gene could be TRBD1 or TRBD2 (5 bases each). The CDR3 sequence is 15 residues long. The V gene lost 4 bases and the J gene lost 2 bases, with 15 bases spanning the gap. Germline loops: CDR1 MGHDK, CDR2 SYGVNS. The CDR3, as DNA: TGTGCCAGCAGTGCCCCCGGGGCAGAAACCTACGAGCAGTACTTC. Its protein is CASSAPGAETYEQYF.

Sample share makes this clone medium-sized. The chain couples TRBV2 to TRBJ2-2; TRBD2 might be the D (6 bases). Trimming shortened V by 6 bases and J by 0 bases, and 8 bases separated the two germline ends. This CDR3 has 14 amino acids. Looked up from germline, CDR1 is SNHLY and CDR2 is FYNNEI. CDR3 residues: CASREGTNTGELFF. As DNA, the CDR3 is TGTGCCAGCAGGGAGGGAACGAACACCGGGGAGCTGTTTTTT. Full variable domain (rest looked up from reference TRBV2 and TRBJ2-2): EPEVTQTPSHQVTQMGQEVILRCVPISNHLYFYWYRQILGQKVEFLVSFYNNEISEKSEIFDDQFSVERPDGSNFTLKIRSTKLEDSAMYFCASREGTNTGELFFGEGSRLTVL.

This chain links TRBV6-1 with TRBJ2-1, with a possible D match to TRBD2 (7 bases). This CDR3 is built from 13 residues. V shed 11 bases and J shed 7 bases, with 18 bases lying between them. CDR1 is MNHNS and CDR2 is SASEGT in the germline V gene. The CDR3 reads CALESGEGNEQFF. DNA for the CDR3: TGTGCCTTAGAATCAGGGGAGGGTAATGAGCAGTTCTTC.

This clone was counted between two and nine times. Other DNA sequences of this sample code for an identical CDR3. V gene TRBV7-6 combines with J gene TRBJ1-1; TRBD1 matches at 7 bases. J lost 5 bases, V lost 4 bases, and 4 bases had no gene match. CDR1 and CDR2 (germline): SGHVS, FNYEAQ. This CDR3 has 13 amino acids. In nucleotides, the CDR3 is TGTGCCAGCAGCTCCCAGGGGGGGACTGAAGCTTTCTTT. Its translation: CASSSQGGTEAFF.

The J gene is TRBJ2-7, the V gene TRBV4-3, with 7 bases matching TRBD2. The V segment lost 0 bases and the J segment 2 bases; nucleotides outside the gene matches: 7. The CDR3 sequence is 16 residues long. In germline, CDR1 is LGHNA, CDR2 YSLEER. DNA of the CDR3: TGCGCCAGCAGCCAAGATTTGGGGACTATGCCCTACGAGCAGTACTTC. Protein product: CASSQDLGTMPYEQYF.